The 18 T cell receptor beta chains reported below all come from one sample, sequenced in a study of T cells expressing NK-cell markers. TCRdb reanalyzed the 5' RACE reads, giving one entry per CDR3 protein sequence and no DNA. The sample has about 260,000 distinct CDR3 sequences. The sequenced material came from blood T cells: a sorted CD56 or NKG2C T cell subset, CD4+ or CD8+ T cells, or bulk PBMC T cells (not recorded which). These receptors all come from a woman between 18 and 70 years old in good health.

The chain recombines TRBV29-1 with TRBJ2-4; TCRdb names TRBD1, which stays unverified in the absence of DNA. This CDR3 contains 11 residues. Germline V CDR1 and CDR2: SQVTM, ANQGSEA. The CDR3 sequence: CSVTGGNIQYF.

The gene calls are TRBV9 and TRBJ2-2; TCRdb names TRBD2, which stays unverified in the absence of DNA. The germline V gene has CDR1 SGDLS and CDR2 YYNGEE. The CDR3 extends over 17 amino acids. CDR3 region: CASSRTSGGLNTVELFF.

The chain couples TRBV12-3 or TRBV12-4 to TRBJ2-7. CDR3 length: 14 amino acids. The CDR3 reads CASSRRMGPYEQYF.

V and J are TRBV28 and TRBJ2-3; no DNA is available, so the TRBD2 call from TCRdb remains unchecked. The CDR3 consists of 14 residues. Germline V lookup: CDR1 MDHEN, CDR2 SYDVKM. The CDR3 reads CASSFGRRSDTQYF.

V gene TRBV30 combines with J gene TRBJ2-1; TCRdb calls TRBD1, which cannot be checked without DNA. The CDR3 is 13 amino acids. Germline assignment: CDR1 GTSNPN and CDR2 SVGIG (reference sequence). This chain's CDR3 is CAQDRGNYNEQFF.

The chain joins TRBV10-3 to TRBJ2-5. The CDR3 extends over 13 amino acids. CDR1 ENHRY and CDR2 SYGVKD come from the germline V gene. The CDR3 loop is CAISARSQETQYF.

V and J are TRBV20-1 and TRBJ1-5. Germline-derived CDR1 and CDR2 are DFQATT and SNEGSKA (reference sequence). The CDR3 sequence is 15 residues long. CDR3 sequence reads: CSARDSGGVNQPQHF.

CDR3 residues: CASSVAPGAGFPGELFF. The rearrangement uses TRBV9 and TRBJ2-2; TCRdb proposes TRBD2, but this gene call is untestable without DNA. CDR3 size: 17 residues. Germline lookup yields CDR1 SGDLS and CDR2 YYNGEE.

This chain connects TRBV6-2 or TRBV6-3 to TRBJ2-3. This CDR3 comprises 13 residues. Germline V gives CDR1 MNHEY, CDR2 SVGEGT. CDR3 in amino acids: CASRETSADTQYF.

The V and J genes are TRBV20-1 and TRBJ2-3; TCRdb reports TRBD2, a call that lacks DNA to check it against. This CDR3 has 13 amino acids. Germline lookup yields CDR1 DFQATT and CDR2 SNEGSKA (reference sequence). CDR3 protein: CSPGPTREDTQYF.

The chain employs TRBV12-3 or TRBV12-4 and TRBJ2-7; TCRdb gives TRBD2 as the D gene, but with no DNA this cannot be confirmed. This CDR3 is built from 15 residues. CDR3 sequence reads: CASSPLLDFSYEQYF.

The CDR3: CASSQDMEFYLYEQYF. The chain employs TRBV4-1 and TRBJ2-7. The CDR3 has 16 residues. CDR1 MGHRA and CDR2 YSYEKL come from the germline V gene.

This rearrangement joins TRBV6-5 to TRBJ2-3. There are 17 residues in the CDR3. CDR1 is MNHEY and CDR2 is SVGAGI in the germline V gene. This CDR3 reads CASSYSRGRTFTDTQYF.

This chain connects TRBV30 to TRBJ2-3; absent DNA, TCRdb's TRBD2 call cannot be checked. There are 15 residues in the CDR3. CDR1 and CDR2 (germline): GTSNPN, SVGIG (reference sequence). CDR3 sequence reads: CAWSEGGLDRDTQYF.

The chain recombines TRBV7-2 with TRBJ2-7; TCRdb calls TRBD1, which cannot be checked without DNA. The CDR3 length is 15 residues. Germline V gene data show CDR1 as SGHTA and CDR2 as FQGNSA. CDR3 in amino acids: CASSFTPGQGYEQYF.

The CDR3 protein is CSARDLRRVGGLQETQYF. The chain links TRBV20-1 to TRBJ2-5; without DNA, the TCRdb call of TRBD1 cannot be checked. Looked up from germline, CDR1 is DFQATT and CDR2 is SNEGSKA (reference sequence). There are 18 residues in the CDR3.

The J gene is TRBJ2-5, the V gene TRBV12-3 or TRBV12-4; the D call from TCRdb, TRBD2, cannot be confirmed without DNA. This CDR3 comprises 11 residues. CDR3 loop: CATSLGETQYF.

The V call is TRBV5-4, the J call TRBJ2-3; checking the TCRdb D call of TRBD1 is not possible without DNA. This CDR3 is built from 18 residues. CDR1 and CDR2 from the germline V gene are SGHNT and YYREEE (reference sequence). CDR3 region: CASSWEGFGGATLDTQYF.